The T cell receptor beta chain under discussion was sequenced for a study of tumor-infiltrating lymphocytes in primary liver carcinoma. Study-wide findings and caveats: Tumor top-250-clone fraction significantly exceeded that of blood (p = 0.039).

As concerns this clonotype: The antigen is undetermined.

Using a constant-region primer together with ProtoScript II reverse transcriptase, TCR beta cDNA was made from approximately 0.55 ug of total RNA. Libraries of TCR beta came from three nested multiplex PCR rounds with slightly modified ARM-PCR. It was with TRBV1-TRBV30 forward primers and a C-beta reverse primer that the first two PCR rounds were run, at roughly 11 cycles each. TCRdb analysed the multiplex PCR reads with MiXCR anew, one entry per CDR3 protein. The repertoire holds approximately 330,000 distinct CDR3 sequences, with 65% as singletons. The source of the blood RNA was unsorted whole blood, and germline DNA was extracted as well. Approximately 4 milliliters of peripheral blood were gathered ahead of the operation. In germline, CDR1 is MNHNY, CDR2 SVGAGI (reference sequence). This CDR3 region has 14 residues. V shed 3 bases and J shed 7 bases, with 13 bases lying between them.

What was sequenced was peripheral blood. This chain uses TRBV6-6 with TRBJ2-1, with D uncertain. The TCR sequence derives from a man in his forties or fifties with primary liver carcinoma and hepatitis B virus infection. The CDR3 nucleotides read TGTGCCAGCAGTTATACGAGGTCAGATAATGAGCAGTTCTTC. It specifies CASSYTRSDNEQFF.